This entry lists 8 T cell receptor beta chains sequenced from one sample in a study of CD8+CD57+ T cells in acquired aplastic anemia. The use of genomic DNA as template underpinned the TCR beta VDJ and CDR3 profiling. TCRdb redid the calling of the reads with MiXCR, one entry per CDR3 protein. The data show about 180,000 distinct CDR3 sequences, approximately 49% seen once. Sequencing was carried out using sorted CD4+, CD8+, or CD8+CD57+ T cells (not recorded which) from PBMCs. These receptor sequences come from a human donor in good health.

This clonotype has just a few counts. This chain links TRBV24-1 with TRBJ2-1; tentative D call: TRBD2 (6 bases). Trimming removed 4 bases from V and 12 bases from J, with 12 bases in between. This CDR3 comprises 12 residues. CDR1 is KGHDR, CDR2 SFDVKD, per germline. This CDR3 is CATSDSRLGQFF. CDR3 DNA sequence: TGTGCCACCAGTGACAGCAGACTAGGGCAGTTCTTC.

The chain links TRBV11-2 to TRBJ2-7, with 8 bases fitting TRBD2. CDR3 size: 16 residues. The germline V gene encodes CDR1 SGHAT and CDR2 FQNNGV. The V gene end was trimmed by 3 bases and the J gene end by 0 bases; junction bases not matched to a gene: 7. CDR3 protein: CASSFTSGSYSYEQYF. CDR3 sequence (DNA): TGTGCCAGCAGCTTTACTAGCGGCTCGTACTCCTACGAGCAGTACTTC.

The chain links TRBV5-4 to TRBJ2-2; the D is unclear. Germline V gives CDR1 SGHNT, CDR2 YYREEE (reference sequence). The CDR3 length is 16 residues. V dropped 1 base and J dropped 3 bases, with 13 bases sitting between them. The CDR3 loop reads CASSLSRQRYTGELFF. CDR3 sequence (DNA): TGTGCCAGCAGCTTGTCGAGACAAAGGTACACCGGGGAGCTGTTTTTT.

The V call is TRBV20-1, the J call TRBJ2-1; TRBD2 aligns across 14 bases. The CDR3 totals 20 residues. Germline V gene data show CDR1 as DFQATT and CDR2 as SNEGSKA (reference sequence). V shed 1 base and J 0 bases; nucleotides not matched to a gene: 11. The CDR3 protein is CSARGFTGTSGGSSYNEQFF. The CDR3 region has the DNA TGCAGTGCTAGAGGGTTTACCGGGACTAGCGGGGGAAGCTCCTACAATGAGCAGTTCTTC.

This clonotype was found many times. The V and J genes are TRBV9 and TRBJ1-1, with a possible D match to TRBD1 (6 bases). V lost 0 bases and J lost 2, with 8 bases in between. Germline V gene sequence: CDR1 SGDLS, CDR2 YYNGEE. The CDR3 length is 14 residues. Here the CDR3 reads CASSVGGANTEAFF. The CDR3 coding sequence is TGTGCCAGCAGCGTAGGGGGGGCTAACACTGAAGCTTTCTTT.

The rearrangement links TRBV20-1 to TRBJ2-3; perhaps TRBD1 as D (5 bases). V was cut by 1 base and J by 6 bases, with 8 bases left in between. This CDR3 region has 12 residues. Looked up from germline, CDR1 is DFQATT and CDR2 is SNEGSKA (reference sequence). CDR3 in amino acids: CSARGPGDTQYF. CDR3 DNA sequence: TGCAGTGCTAGAGGCCCAGGGGATACGCAGTATTTT.

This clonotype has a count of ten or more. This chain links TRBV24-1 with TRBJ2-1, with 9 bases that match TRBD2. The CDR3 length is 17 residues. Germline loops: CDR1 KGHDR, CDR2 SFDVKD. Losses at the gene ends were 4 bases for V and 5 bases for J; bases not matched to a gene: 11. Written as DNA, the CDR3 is TGTGCCACCAGTGACGCCCTAGCGGGAAAACGAGACAATGAGCAGTTCTTC. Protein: CATSDALAGKRDNEQFF.

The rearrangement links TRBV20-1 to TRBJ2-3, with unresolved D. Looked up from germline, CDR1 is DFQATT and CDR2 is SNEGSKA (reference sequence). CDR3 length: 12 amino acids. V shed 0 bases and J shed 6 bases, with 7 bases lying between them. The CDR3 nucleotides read TGCAGTGCTAGAGATGTGACCGATACGCAGTATTTT. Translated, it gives CSARDVTDTQYF.